This TCR beta chain was documented in a study of molecular identifiers for immune sequencing clone quantification. Study-level background: For replicates, RNA isolated from about 20,000 or 100,000 naive CD8 cells was divided into five portions, of which four were sequenced.

CDR1 is MDHEN and CDR2 is SYDVKM in the germline V gene. The CDR3 consists of 14 residues. For this clonotype: Its antigen is still unknown. A much more abundant neighbour one base away suggests this may be a read error.

From the PCR reads, TCRdb called clonotypes with MiXCR, one entry per CDR3 protein. This sample has about 510,000 distinct CDR3 sequences, with roughly 25% found just once. Whole-study findings and limits: Clones carrying above 20 RNA copies accounted for over 99% of effector molecules, under 1% in naive cells.

The specimen was naive CD8+ T cells from blood, with Jurkat cell RNA spiked in. The subset was: FACS-sorted CD8+CD4-CCR7+CD45RA+ naive T cells. This receptor was obtained from a human donor in good health. Some libraries in this study had Jurkat cell RNA spiked in. The chain uses TRBV28 and TRBJ2-5; D unclear. The CDR3: CASSERLYQETQHF. The CDR3 coding sequence is TGTGCCAGCAGCGAGCGCCTGTACCAAGAGACCCAGCACTTC.